The clone carrying this T cell receptor beta chain has more than one count but fewer than ten. Its antigen remains unidentified. The data originate from a study of beta chain features in type 1 diabetes. Study-wide background: There was similarity between patients and healthy donors in age, gender and cell yields.

Germline V CDR1 and CDR2: LGHNA, YSLEER. Trimming took 0 bases from V and 0 from J; bases not matched to a gene: 5. The CDR3 length is 16 residues. Reverse transcribing all isolated RNA meant expressed TCRB transcripts were sequenced. Profiled with immunoSEQ multiplex PCR; TCRdb holds only in-frame clones, not every one. The sample carries under 400,000 clones, over 9.5% recorded once. Findings and caveats of the study: Moderately but significantly shorter TCRB CDR3s were found in Type 1 diabetes patients in all four CD4+ subsets.

Each of the CD4+ naive, central memory, regulatory and stem cell-like memory populations was sorted via CD45RO/CCR7/CD25/CD127/CD95/CD27. The chain has TRBV4-3 and TRBJ2-7; 7 nucleotides agree with TRBD1. Specimen: naive CD4+ T cells from blood. The clonotype was recovered from a woman between 18 and 30 years old with type 1 diabetes. This chain's CDR3 is CASSQDLGQNSYEQYF. CDR3 bases: TGCGCCAGCAGCCAAGATCTGGGACAGAACTCCTACGAGCAGTACTTC.